This is a list of T cell receptor beta chains from one sample in a study of T cell clones after liver transplantation. Clones were read by immunoSEQ multiplex PCR, and TCRdb kept only the in-frame ones, dropping some. In the table there are tens of thousands of clones, about 70% of which are singletons. Sequencing was performed on CD4+ T cells from blood, taken at the 22-month timepoint. The origin of the receptors is a human patient who received a liver transplant. Among the T cells, some may be from the graft donor. Both conserved end residues are part of each CDR3. A D gene is named only where the DNA matches it firmly. A row's size may be missing; if present it is once, few, many or a size class.

NA | NA | TRBJ1-6 | TRBV18 | CASSDSYNSPLHF | TGTGCCAGCTCAGACTCCTATAATTCACCCCTCCACTTT
NA | NA | TRBJ1-5 | TRBV6-6 | CASSLDGYSNQPQHF | TGTGCCAGCAGCTTAGACGGATATAGCAATCAGCCCCAGCATTTT
NA | NA | TRBJ1-4 | TRBV6-5 | CASGRGRDEKLFF | TGTGCCTCCGGGCGGGGGCGCGATGAAAAACTGTTTTTT
TRBD1 | many | TRBJ1-6 | TRBV28 | CASSHPRDRGRGANSPLHF | TGTGCCAGCAGTCATCCTAGGGACAGGGGAAGGGGTGCTAATTCACCCCTCCACTTT
NA | NA | TRBJ1-2 | TRBV10-3 | CAISESKVAGVGGYTF | TGTGCCATCAGTGAGTCGAAAGTGGCAGGGGTAGGAGGCTACACCTTC
NA | NA | TRBJ1-5 | TRBV6-1 | CASSGQVGQPQHF | TGTGCCAGCAGTGGACAAGTAGGACAGCCCCAGCATTTT
NA | few | TRBJ2-7 | TRBV2 | CASSDWANPYEQYF | TGTGCCAGCAGTGATTGGGCAAACCCCTACGAGCAGTACTTC
NA | NA | TRBJ2-2 | TRBV7-3 | CASSFSYTGELFF | TGTGCCAGCAGCTTTTCATACACCGGGGAGCTGTTTTTT
TRBD1 | NA | TRBJ2-3 | TRBV9 | CASSEGAWTGAAFSRTDTQYF | TGTGCCAGCAGCGAGGGGGCCTGGACAGGGGCCGCCTTTTCTCGCACAGATACGCAGTATTTT
TRBD1 | once | TRBJ2-3 | TRBV2 | CASRVRTGGSDTQYF | TGTGCCAGCAGAGTAAGGACAGGGGGATCGGATACGCAGTATTTT
NA | NA | TRBJ2-7 | TRBV4-1 | CASSPGGIYEQYF | TGCGCCAGCAGCCCCGGGGGAATCTACGAGCAGTACTTC
TRBD1 | NA | TRBJ2-1 | TRBV5-4 | CASSLEEQGINEQFF | TGTGCCAGCAGCTTGGAGGAACAGGGGATCAATGAGCAGTTCTTC
NA | NA | TRBJ2-7 | TRBV13 | CASSLVGQREQYF | TGTGCCAGCAGCTTAGTAGGACAGCGCGAGCAGTACTTC
NA | few | TRBJ1-4 | TRBV2 | CASSEAEGRVKLFF | TGTGCCAGCAGTGAAGCGGAGGGTAGGGTAAAACTGTTTTTT
TRBD1 | once | TRBJ2-1 | TRBV6-1 | CASSEEGRQGGNEQFF | TGTGCCAGCAGTGAAGAGGGCCGACAGGGCGGCAATGAGCAGTTCTTC
TRBD1 | few | TRBJ1-2 | TRBV2 | CASTSWGGQALSNYGYTF | TGTGCCAGCACCTCTTGGGGGGGACAGGCCCTTTCTAACTATGGCTACACCTTC
NA | NA | TRBJ1-1 | TRBV6-5 | CASSYSRSSGSTEAFF | TGTGCCAGCAGTTACTCGAGATCATCGGGGAGCACTGAAGCTTTCTTT
TRBD1 | few | TRBJ1-3 | TRBV7-6 | CASSSDRAGNTIYF | TGTGCCAGCAGCTCAGACAGGGCTGGAAACACCATATATTTT
NA | NA | TRBJ2-1 | TRBV30 | CAWNGAQNEQFF | TGTGCCTGGAATGGGGCCCAGAATGAGCAGTTCTTC
TRBD2 | NA | TRBJ2-7 | TRBV9 | CASSVVGTSGAYEQYF | TGTGCCAGCAGCGTAGTAGGGACTAGCGGGGCCTACGAGCAGTACTTC